Listed here is a single T cell receptor (beta chain). This sample was included in a study of identical twins. The CDR3 has 16 residues. Trimming removed 2 bases at V and 10 bases at J, with 18 bases between. The germline V gene has CDR1 MNHEY and CDR2 SVGAGI. TCRdb recomputed calls from the 5' RACE reads with MiXCR, one row per CDR3 protein. This table holds approximately 700,000 distinct CDR3 sequences, around a sixth found once. These data are also associated with another study on T cells expressing NK-cell markers.

The origin of this receptor is a woman between 18 and 29 years old in good health. The sample comprised PBMCs. V is TRBV6-5 and J is TRBJ1-6; D remains unclear. CDR3 loop: CASSYRGGPLESPLHF. DNA of the CDR3: TGTGCCAGCAGTTACAGAGGTGGGCCTTTAGAATCACCCCTCCACTTT.